The T cell receptor beta chain under discussion was sequenced for a study of T cells in localized non-small cell lung cancer. V lost 1 base and J lost 0, with 12 bases in between. The CDR3 consists of 16 residues. Germline V gene sequence: CDR1 SGHRS, CDR2 YFSETQ. The repertoire was sequenced with immunoSEQ multiplex PCR; TCRdb's copy has only in-frame clones and lacks some. The sample holds over 65,000 clones, about 81% seen once. The rearrangement links TRBV5-1 to TRBJ2-3, with D possibly matching TRBD1 (6 bases). This receptor was identified in an older female donor with stage I lung adenocarcinoma. Specimen: peripheral blood, collected before any cancer treatment. The CDR3 loop reads CASSLSLQGSTDTQYF. The CDR3 DNA reads TGCGCCAGCAGCTTGTCTTTGCAGGGGAGCACAGATACGCAGTATTTT.